Shown below are 28 T cell receptor beta chains from a single sample sequenced in a study of blood T cells in healthy people across ages. A J-beta primer mix and a sample-barcoded 5' primer were used in a second PCR of roughly 7 to 12 cycles. One entry per CDR3 protein, called by TCRdb with MiXCR from the 5' RACE reads. The repertoire holds approximately 810,000 distinct CDR3 sequences, with about 30% as singletons. Sequenced: blood. These receptors all come from an elderly woman in good health.

This clonotype was observed many times. CDR3 protein: CSAREDNEQFF. CDR3 bases: TGCAGTGCTAGAGAGGACAATGAGCAGTTCTTC. The chain couples TRBV20-1 to TRBJ2-1; no firm D call. The CDR3 contains 11 residues. The V end lost 0 bases, the J end lost 5 bases, and 2 bases lay between the germline ends. Per the germline V gene, CDR1 is DFQATT and CDR2 is SNEGSKA (reference sequence).

Remarks on this clonotype: A read error may be the cause here, since a much bigger clone is one base away. CDR3 loop: CASSPRTSNYEQYF. The CDR3 DNA is TGTGCCAGCAGCCCGCGGACAAGTAACTACGAGCAGTACTTC. V gene TRBV11-2 combines with J gene TRBJ2-5; D possibly corresponds to TRBD1 (5 bases). TRBJ2-7 explains the end of the DNA better; the J call may be wrong. CDR3 size: 14 residues. Germline V gene sequence: CDR1 SGHAT, CDR2 FQNNGV.

Many counts were recorded for this clonotype. The junction does not match germline at one end; this may be a read error. This chain links TRBV3-1 with TRBJ2-1, with D possibly matching TRBD1 (5 bases). The CDR3 is made up of 14 amino acids. CDR1 LGHDT and CDR2 YNNKEL come from the germline V gene (reference sequence). The CDR3 region is CASRQGQGLGEQFF. The DNA of the CDR3 is TGTGCCAGCCGCCAGGGTCAAGGCCTGGGAGAGCAGTTCTTC.

This clonotype showed up many times. The rearrangement joins TRBV12-3 or TRBV12-4 to TRBJ1-4; a weak D match, TRBD1 (6 bases). The germline V and J ends were trimmed by 2 bases and 0 bases, with 22 bases remaining between them. This CDR3 region has 20 residues. CDR3 sequence: CASSLFFQGRRVATNEKLFF. In DNA, the CDR3 is TGTGCCAGCAGTTTATTTTTCCAGGGGCGCCGAGTTGCAACTAATGAAAAACTGTTTTTT.

The sample holds a few counts of this clonotype. With a much larger clone just one base away, this may be a read error. The chain recombines TRBV27 with TRBJ2-1; 7 positions match TRBD1. The DNA end lines up better with TRBJ2-7; the J call may be wrong. This CDR3 comprises 13 residues. Germline loops: CDR1 MNHEY, CDR2 SMNVEV (reference sequence). The CDR3 DNA follows: TGTGCCGTTGGGGACAGCCCCTACAATGAGCAGTACTTC. Protein sequence: CAVGDSPYNEQYF.

In this sample, this clonotype turned up many times. The chain has TRBV5-6 and TRBJ2-1; D possibly uses TRBD1 or TRBD2 (6 bases each). The CDR3 length is 14 residues. Germline CDR1 reads SGHDT; CDR2 reads YYEEEE. Trimming took off 2 bases at V and 4 bases at J, with 10 bases between the two ends. CDR3 residues: CASSLRGLYNEQFF. Here the CDR3 DNA reads TGTGCCAGCAGCTTACGGGGGCTTTACAATGAGCAGTTCTTC.

This clonotype was counted at least ten times. The V call is TRBV5-1, the J call TRBJ1-2; 7 bases are shared with TRBD1. Germline V gene sequence: CDR1 SGHRS, CDR2 YFSETQ. CDR3 length: 15 amino acids. Germline trimming cut 4 bases from V and 1 base from J; bases unmatched to any gene: 7. The CDR3, as DNA: TGCGCCAGCAGCCGGACCGACAGGGTTAACTATGGCTACACCTTC. Its protein product is CASSRTDRVNYGYTF.

In its sample, this clonotype was seen many times. V gene TRBV12-3 or TRBV12-4 combines with J gene TRBJ2-7, with 13 nucleotides matching TRBD2. Germline trimming cut 6 bases from V and 3 bases from J; bases unmatched to any gene: 8. CDR3 size: 16 residues. CDR3 sequence reads: CASRPGTSGAYYEQYF. The CDR3 DNA follows: TGTGCCAGCAGACCTGGGACTAGCGGGGCCTACTACGAGCAGTACTTC.

This clonotype was picked up many times. This chain uses TRBV7-2 with TRBJ1-1; 7 bases match TRBD1. Germline CDR1 reads SGHTA; CDR2 reads FQGNSA. The CDR3 loop spans 14 amino acids. The trim removed 4 bases at V and 2 bases at J, leaving 4 bases unmatched. CDR3 nucleotides: TGTGCCAGCAGCTGGGACAGTCAAAACACTGAAGCTTTCTTT. Translating gives CASSWDSQNTEAFF.

This clonotype is a singleton in its sample. Compared with germline, one end of the junction differs, possibly owing to a read error. This chain links TRBV11-2 with TRBJ2-1; no definite D call. In germline, CDR1 is SGHAT, CDR2 FQNNGV. The CDR3 extends over 14 amino acids. The CDR3 DNA reads as TGTGTCAGCAGCTTAGCCGCCACCTACAATGAGCAGGTCTTC. The encoded protein is CVSSLAATYNEQVF.

This chain connects TRBV11-2 to TRBJ2-1; D may match TRBD1 or TRBD2 (5 bases each). The V gene lost 6 bases and the J gene lost 13 bases, with 13 bases spanning the gap. The CDR3 runs to 11 residues. Germline V CDR1 and CDR2: SGHAT, FQNNGV. The CDR3 loop is CASSSLGTQFF. Written as DNA, the CDR3 is TGTGCCAGCAGTTCACTGGGGACCCAGTTCTTC.

The V and J genes are TRBV4-2 and TRBJ2-2, with 8 bases fitting TRBD2. The CDR3 sequence is 18 residues long. Germline trimming cut 6 bases from V and 4 bases from J; bases unmatched to any gene: 16. CDR1 LGHNA and CDR2 YNFKEQ come from the germline V gene. The CDR3: CASRSDVGAGGITGELFF. Here the CDR3 DNA reads TGTGCCAGCAGGTCGGATGTAGGGGCGGGAGGAATCACCGGGGAGCTGTTTTTT.

This clonotype has just one count. The chain links TRBV20-1 to TRBJ2-7; D not certain. Germline V lookup: CDR1 DFQATT, CDR2 SNEGSKA (reference sequence). Between the trimmed V and J ends, which lost 0 bases and 3 bases, there was a span of 9 bases. This CDR3 is 13 amino acids long. The chain's CDR3 is CSARDQHDYEQYF. CDR3 nucleotide sequence: TGCAGTGCTAGAGATCAGCATGACTACGAGCAGTACTTC.

This clonotype has ten or more counts. The V and J genes are TRBV24-1 and TRBJ1-2; no clear D. With 5 bases removed from V and 4 bases from J, the gap between germline ends came to 10 bases. This CDR3 is 13 amino acids long. The germline CDR1 and CDR2 sequences are KGHDR and SFDVKD. The CDR3 loop reads CATSGVDRYGYTF. The CDR3 DNA reads as TGTGCCACCAGTGGGGTCGACCGCTATGGCTACACCTTC.

The rearrangement links TRBV7-2 to TRBJ1-1; D remains unclear. The V and J ends lost 0 bases and 1 base respectively, with 15 bases between them. CDR1 and CDR2 from the germline V gene are SGHTA and FQGNSA. The CDR3 runs to 17 residues. This CDR3 is CASSLASNGRRNTEAFF. CDR3 nucleotides: TGTGCCAGCAGCTTAGCTAGTAATGGCAGGAGGAACACTGAAGCTTTCTTT.

This clonotype was counted a few times. A much larger clone is a single base away; this may be a read error. The chain joins TRBV5-6 to TRBJ2-1, with D perhaps TRBD1 or TRBD2 (5 bases each). The CDR3 is 15 amino acids. From germline, CDR1 is SGHDT and CDR2 YYEEEE. Deletions cut 3 bases from V and 13 bases from J, with 23 bases between. The CDR3 here is CASSSRHAGWETQFF. The CDR3 nucleotides read TGTGCCAGCAGCTCGCGACACGCAGGGTGGGAGACCCAGTTCTTC.

CDR3 sequence: CASRGPDVRGYTF. The CDR3 region has the DNA TGTGCCAGCAGGGGGCCGGACGTTAGGGGCTACACCTTC. The rearrangement links TRBV28 to TRBJ1-2; D might be TRBD1 (5 bases). V was pared by 6 bases and J by 8 bases, with 16 bases between. CDR1 is MDHEN and CDR2 is SYDVKM in the germline V gene. CDR3 size: 13 residues.

A few counts support this clonotype. The chain links TRBV5-1 to TRBJ1-2; D ambiguous. This CDR3 has 16 residues. CDR1 SGHRS and CDR2 YFSETQ come from the germline V gene. Trimming took off 0 bases at V and 3 bases at J, with 15 bases between the two ends. This CDR3 is CASSLALGIIDYGYTF. The CDR3 nucleotides are TGCGCCAGCAGCTTGGCCCTAGGGATCATTGACTATGGCTACACCTTC.

Many counts were recorded for this clonotype. This chain uses TRBV7-2 with TRBJ2-5; tentatively, D is TRBD2 (5 bases). Trimming took off 1 base at V and 3 bases at J, with 15 bases between the two ends. Germline-derived CDR1 and CDR2 are SGHTA and FQGNSA. The CDR3 spans 16 residues. CDR3: CASSLGTFIGKETQYF. The CDR3 DNA is TGTGCCAGCAGCTTAGGAACCTTTATCGGGAAAGAGACCCAGTACTTC.

At least ten counts were recorded for this clonotype. V usage is TRBV20-1 and J usage is TRBJ1-2; no clear D. Trimming shortened V by 3 bases and J by 8 bases, and 19 bases separated the two germline ends. This CDR3 contains 14 residues. The V gene's germline CDR1 is DFQATT and CDR2 SNEGSKA (reference sequence). The chain's CDR3 is CSASDPPGFRGYTF. The CDR3 nucleotides are TGCAGTGCTAGCGATCCTCCGGGATTCAGAGGCTACACCTTC.

As for this clonotype: Mismatch with germline at one junction end may stem from a read error. V gene TRBV15 combines with J gene TRBJ2-5; D gene ambiguous. The CDR3 sequence is 15 residues long. Germline V gene lookup returns CDR1 LNHNV and CDR2 YYDKDF (reference sequence). The CDR3 DNA reads as TGTGCCACCGGCAGCTCGGTAGGAAAAAACAATGAGCAGTACTTC. Amino acid sequence: CATGSSVGKNNEQYF.

Comment on this clonotype: Possible read error: a much larger clone is one base away. V usage is TRBV4-3 and J usage is TRBJ2-1; no clear D. V lost 0 bases, J lost 7 bases, and 10 bases lay in between. CDR1 is LGHNA and CDR2 is YSLEER in the germline V gene. There are 14 residues in the CDR3. The CDR3 is CASSQDFVRNEQFF. The CDR3 nucleotides read TGCGCCAGCAGCCAAGATTTTGTTAGGAATGAGCAGTTCTTC.

This clonotype was seen more than once but under ten times. The chain employs TRBV7-8 and TRBJ1-1; 9 positions agree with TRBD1. From germline, CDR1 is SGHVS and CDR2 FQNEAQ. CDR3 size: 14 residues. After removal of 8 bases from V and 2 bases from J, the junction contained 6 bases not matched to a gene. The CDR3 region has the DNA TGTGCCAGCTCCGAGGACAGGGGAAACACTGAAGCTTTCTTT. Translating it yields CASSEDRGNTEAFF.

This clonotype was observed a handful of times. The chain recombines TRBV5-1 with TRBJ1-1; maybe TRBD1 (5 bases). The CDR3 has 17 residues. The V end was cut by 1 base, the J end by 1 base, with 17 bases between. Germline V gene sequence: CDR1 SGHRS, CDR2 YFSETQ. The CDR3 nucleotides read TGCGCCAGCAGCTTGAGTTTTCAGGGAACCAGGAACACTGAAGCTTTCTTT. It translates to CASSLSFQGTRNTEAFF.

The sample holds a few counts of this clonotype. The chain carries TRBV19 and TRBJ1-2, with a tentative D call TRBD1 (5 bases). V lost 10 bases, J lost 5 bases, and 23 bases lay in between. The CDR3 extends over 15 amino acids. Looked up from germline, CDR1 is LNHDA and CDR2 is SQIVND (reference sequence). In DNA, the CDR3 is TGTGCCACCCATTCCGACAGCTTTAGACCATATGGCTACACCTTC. Residues: CATHSDSFRPYGYTF.

This clonotype has just a few counts. Possible read error: a much larger clone is one base away. V gene TRBV7-2 combines with J gene TRBJ2-1; weak D call: TRBD1 (5 bases). The assigned J gene may be wrong: the sequence end matches TRBJ2-7 better. The germline V gene has CDR1 SGHTA and CDR2 FQGNSA. The CDR3 runs to 15 residues. The CDR3 nucleotides read TGTGCCAGCAGTTTGACAGTTCTCTCCTACAATGAGCAGTACTTC. Residues: CASSLTVLSYNEQYF.

This clonotype showed up many times. The chain recombines TRBV5-1 with TRBJ2-1; possibly TRBD2 for D (6 bases). CDR1 and CDR2 (germline): SGHRS, YFSETQ. This CDR3 has 14 amino acids. V dropped 1 base and J dropped 7 bases, with 12 bases sitting between them. Written as DNA, the CDR3 is TGCGCCAGCAGCTTGATCGGGGGAAGGAATGAGCAGTTCTTC. Translated: CASSLIGGRNEQFF.

This clonotype was counted only a few times. The V and J genes are TRBV20-1 and TRBJ1-5; no reliable D call. The CDR3 spans 13 residues. Deletions cut 3 bases from V and 6 bases from J, with 12 bases between. From germline, CDR1 is DFQATT and CDR2 SNEGSKA (reference sequence). CDR3 nucleotide sequence: TGCAGTGCTAGGAGGGAAATCGGTCAGCCCCAGCATTTT. Amino acid sequence: CSARREIGQPQHF.